This T cell receptor (beta chain) was recorded in a study of T-cell reconstitution after alpha-beta-depleted transplantation in children. The CDR3 length is 15 residues. V lost 0 bases, J lost 1 base, and 10 bases lay in between. The germline V gene encodes CDR1 SGHRS and CDR2 YFSETQ. This clonotype was picked up many times. Its antigen is unidentified. As it was prepared, the TCRbeta library received unique molecular identifiers. TCRdb called the PCR reads again in MiXCR, with one record for every CDR3 protein. The profile shows 490,000 or so distinct CDR3 sequences, 8% to 11% of them singletons. General study points: T-cell counts and diversity were attributed mostly to newly produced T cells one year after transplant. Expanded clones from the graft, numbering several hundred, reportedly supplied alpha-beta T cells about two months after transplant.

The gene calls are TRBV5-1 and TRBJ1-1; tentatively, D is TRBD1 (5 bases). Sequenced material: PBMCs, taken before TCRalphabeta/CD19-depleted stem cell transplant. This receptor was obtained from a child aged 2 to 9 with inherited bone marrow failure, due to receive a stem cell transplant. The DNA of the CDR3 is TGCGCCAGCAGCTTGGATAGGGGTGGGAACACTGAAGCTTTCTTT. Its protein is CASSLDRGGNTEAFF.